The 18 T cell receptor beta chains below were found in one sample sequenced in a study of blood T cell repertoires in COVID-19. Profiling relied on immunoSEQ multiplex PCR, and the TCRdb table lists in-frame clones only, not all of them. In the table there are roughly 300,000 clones, approximately 92% of which are singletons. The sample consisted of PBMCs or T cells enriched from blood (not recorded which). These receptors came from a woman aged 25 to 45 who had recovered from COVID-19.

The chain carries TRBV19 and TRBJ1-3, with 7 bases lining up with TRBD1. The J segment lost 3 bases and the V segment lost 7 bases, leaving 15 bases of the junction unmatched. The V gene's germline CDR1 is LNHDA and CDR2 SQIVND (reference sequence). The CDR3 loop spans 17 amino acids. CDR3 coding DNA: TGTGCCAGTACCCCGGGACAGCTATCCTCTGGTGGAAACACCATATATTTT. This encodes CASTPGQLSSGGNTIYF.

The chain combines TRBV28 with TRBJ2-3; D is unclear. The germline gives CDR1 MDHEN, CDR2 SYDVKM. This CDR3 region has 14 residues. Trimming took 3 bases from V and 0 from J, leaving 7 bases between them. For the CDR3, the DNA is TGTGCCAGCAGTTTGGGCAGAAGCACAGATACGCAGTATTTT. Protein sequence: CASSLGRSTDTQYF. The full variable domain, with the rest looked up from reference TRBV28 and TRBJ2-3, is DVKVTQSSRYLVKRTGEKVFLECVQDMDHENMFWYRQDPGLGLRLIYFSYDVKMKEKGDIPEGYSVSREKKERFSLILESASTNQTSMYLCASSLGRSTDTQYFGPGTRLTVL.

This clone was seen a single time. The chain employs TRBV27 and TRBJ2-2, with TRBD2 as a possible D gene (5 bases). Germline CDR1 MNHEY, CDR2 SMNVEV (reference sequence). This CDR3 is built from 15 residues. V was clipped by 3 bases and J by 4 bases, with 12 bases between them. The CDR3 nucleotides are TGTGCCAGCAGTTTCCACATTGCGGGCACCGGGGAGCTGTTTTTT. It codes for CASSFHIAGTGELFF.

Only one count was recorded for this clone. The chain is built from TRBV24-1 and TRBJ1-2; TRBD1 matches 7 bases. CDR3 length: 12 amino acids. CDR1 is KGHDR and CDR2 is SFDVKD in the germline V gene. The ends lost 10 bases at V and 2 bases at J; junction bases unmatched: 3. CDR3 loop: CATATGNYGYTF. CDR3 coding DNA: TGTGCCACTGCGACAGGGAACTATGGCTACACCTTC.

This sequence joins TRBV28 and TRBJ1-2; 9 bases match TRBD1. Per germline, CDR1 MDHEN and CDR2 SYDVKM. This CDR3 spans 14 amino acids. V lost 6 bases and J lost 6; bases outside the gene matches: 8. The CDR3 here is CASRVTGGNDGYTF. CDR3 nucleotide sequence: TGTGCCAGCAGAGTGACAGGGGGGAACGATGGCTACACCTTC.

This rearrangement joins TRBV2 to TRBJ2-7, with D uncertain. In germline, CDR1 is SNHLY, CDR2 FYNNEI. This CDR3 contains 14 residues. Trimming removed 6 bases from V and 1 base from J, with 13 bases in between. CDR3 nucleotides: TGTGCCAGCAGCCCCTTTCTAGTATCCTACGAGCAGTACTTC. This translates into CASSPFLVSYEQYF.

The chain couples TRBV5-1 to TRBJ2-7; 9 bases map to TRBD1. V was clipped by 7 bases and J by 2 bases; unmatched bases: 4. This CDR3 has 13 amino acids. CDR1 is SGHRS, CDR2 YFSETQ, per germline. In DNA, the CDR3 is TGCGCCAGCGGGGACAGGGCCACCTACGAGCAGTACTTC. Encoded protein: CASGDRATYEQYF.

This chain uses TRBV24-1 with TRBJ2-1; possible D gene TRBD2, 6 bases. The V end lost 4 bases, the J end lost 10 bases, and 25 bases lay between the germline ends. This CDR3 region has 17 residues. Germline CDR1 KGHDR, CDR2 SFDVKD. The CDR3 sequence is CATSDHTPLTGVAEQFF. For the CDR3, the DNA is TGTGCCACCAGTGACCATACACCACTAACGGGGGTCGCGGAGCAGTTCTTC.

This clone has only a few counts. This sequence joins TRBV3-1 (or the pseudogene TRBV3-2) and TRBJ1-2; D perhaps matches TRBD1 (5 bases). Germline assignment: CDR1 LGHDT and CDR2 YNNKEL (reference sequence). The CDR3 sequence is 14 residues long. V dropped 3 bases and J dropped 2 bases, with 10 bases sitting between them. This chain's CDR3 is CASSQADKNYGYTF. The CDR3 DNA follows: TGTGCCAGCAGCCAGGCGGACAAAAACTATGGCTACACCTTC.

The chain has TRBV19 and TRBJ2-6; D unclear. CDR1 and CDR2 (germline): LNHDA, SQIVND (reference sequence). This CDR3 has 17 amino acids. The V end lost 3 bases, the J end lost 0 bases, and 12 bases lay between the germline ends. The CDR3 DNA is TGTGCCAGTAGTATGGTGGCAGCGAGCTCTGGGGCCAACGTCCTGACTTTC. It specifies CASSMVAASSGANVLTF.

The chain carries TRBV7-2 and TRBJ1-2, with TRBD1 matching 7 bases. In germline, CDR1 is SGHTA, CDR2 FQGNSA. The CDR3 consists of 13 residues. With 4 bases clipped from V and 7 bases from J, the junction kept 6 bases outside the gene matches. The CDR3 bases are TGTGCCAGCAGCTACGACAGGGTTAGTGGCTACACCTTC. It specifies CASSYDRVSGYTF.

The rearrangement joins TRBV4-2 to TRBJ1-3; D is ambiguous. Germline V gives CDR1 LGHNA, CDR2 YNFKEQ. This CDR3 spans 16 amino acids. Trimming removed 2 bases from V and 0 bases from J, with 11 bases in between. The CDR3 protein is CASSQSPYDSGNTIYF. The CDR3 bases are TGTGCCAGCAGCCAAAGCCCATACGACTCTGGAAACACCATATATTTT.

The V and J genes are TRBV4-2 and TRBJ1-2; 7 nucleotides line up with TRBD1. With V trimmed by 2 bases and J by 8 bases, 8 bases remained unmatched. The germline gives CDR1 LGHNA, CDR2 YNFKEQ. The CDR3 consists of 14 residues. CDR3: CASSQPGTDLGYTF. CDR3 sequence (DNA): TGTGCCAGCAGCCAACCCGGGACAGACTTGGGCTACACCTTC.

To note about this clone: Different DNA sequences within this sample yield the same CDR3. The chain couples TRBV5-1 to TRBJ2-7, with 7 bases matching TRBD1. The CDR3 extends over 14 amino acids. Losses at the gene ends were 3 bases for V and 0 bases for J; bases not matched to a gene: 3. Germline V gives CDR1 SGHRS, CDR2 YFSETQ. CDR3 in amino acids: CASSSRQGSYEQYF. The CDR3 DNA sequence: TGCGCCAGCAGCTCCAGACAGGGCTCCTACGAGCAGTACTTC.

The V call is TRBV28, the J call TRBJ1-2; 7 nucleotides agree with TRBD1. The germline gives CDR1 MDHEN, CDR2 SYDVKM. The CDR3 sequence is 12 residues long. With 5 bases clipped from V and 9 bases from J, the junction kept 6 bases outside the gene matches. CDR3 nucleotide sequence: TGTGCCAGCAGTCAGACAGGGAAGAGCTACACCTTC. It yields the protein CASSQTGKSYTF.

The chain links TRBV24-1 to TRBJ2-3; 7 bases fit TRBD1. Germline trimming cut 4 bases from V and 3 bases from J; bases unmatched to any gene: 3. CDR1 is KGHDR, CDR2 SFDVKD, per germline. The CDR3 has 14 amino acids. DNA of the CDR3: TGTGCCACCAGTGACCCGACAGGGACAGATACGCAGTATTTT. This sequence encodes CATSDPTGTDTQYF.

J is TRBJ2-6 and V is TRBV27, with unresolved D. V gave up 5 bases and J gave up 4 bases, with 6 bases separating them. Germline V gives CDR1 MNHEY, CDR2 SMNVEV (reference sequence). The CDR3 is 13 residues long. The CDR3 reads CASSLRGANVLTF. The CDR3, as DNA: TGTGCCAGCAGTCTCAGGGGGGCCAACGTCCTGACTTTC.

The chain is built from TRBV6-1 and TRBJ2-2; D is ambiguous. The germline CDR1 and CDR2 sequences are MNHNS and SASEGT. This CDR3 region has 14 residues. Trimming took 2 bases from V and 6 from J, leaving 10 bases between them. CDR3 in amino acids: CASSEIGEAGELFF. The CDR3, as DNA: TGTGCCAGCAGTGAAATTGGAGAGGCCGGGGAGCTGTTTTTT.